These 24 T cell receptor beta chains were all obtained from the same sample, sequenced in a study of radiotherapy plus CTLA-4 blockade in lung cancer. Data came from immunoSEQ multiplex PCR; TCRdb stores just in-frame clones and leaves some out. The sample carries roughly 59,000 clones, roughly 76% recorded once. Sequences were derived from peripheral blood, sampled from a patient treated with radiotherapy plus ipilimumab. These receptors were taken from a human donor with non-small cell lung cancer whose response to radiotherapy plus ipilimumab could not be evaluated.

V is TRBV6-1 and J is TRBJ1-2, with D uncertain. Trimming took off 8 bases at V and 6 bases at J, with 10 bases between the two ends. Germline values: CDR1 MNHNS, CDR2 SASEGT. CDR3 length: 11 residues. The CDR3 here is CASGPRHGYTF. The CDR3 nucleotides are TGTGCCAGCGGGCCCCGGCATGGCTACACCTTC.

The chain carries TRBV2 and TRBJ2-2, with D perhaps TRBD2 (5 bases). Trimming removed 2 bases from V and 5 bases from J, with 12 bases in between. Germline CDR1 and CDR2: SNHLY and FYNNEI. The CDR3 contains 15 residues. The CDR3: CASSEQLASTGELFF. The CDR3 coding sequence is TGTGCCAGCAGTGAACAGTTAGCGTCTACCGGGGAGCTGTTTTTT.

This sequence joins TRBV28 and TRBJ1-3; D gene uncertain. Per the germline V gene, CDR1 is MDHEN and CDR2 is SYDVKM. CDR3 size: 13 residues. Trimming pared 6 bases from V and 2 bases from J, leaving 8 bases between. This chain's CDR3 is CASRRDPGNTIYF. CDR3 bases: TGTGCCAGCAGGAGAGATCCTGGAAACACCATATATTTT.

This sequence joins TRBV5-5 and TRBJ2-7; 9 positions match TRBD1. In germline, CDR1 is SGHKS, CDR2 YYEKEE (reference sequence). This CDR3 contains 17 residues. V shed 1 base and J 0 bases; nucleotides not matched to a gene: 8. Here the CDR3 reads CASSLSMGTGSSYEQYF. CDR3 DNA sequence: TGTGCCAGCAGCTTGAGTATGGGGACAGGGAGCTCCTACGAGCAGTACTTC.

V and J are TRBV6-5 and TRBJ1-1; D not resolved. With 4 bases removed from V and 3 bases from J, the gap between germline ends came to 15 bases. The CDR3 totals 15 residues. Looked up from germline, CDR1 is MNHEY and CDR2 is SVGAGI. DNA for the CDR3: TGTGCCAGCAGTTGGCGGGAAATGAAGTACACTGAAGCTTTCTTT. Its protein is CASSWREMKYTEAFF.

The chain is built from TRBV7-9 and TRBJ2-3, with a tentative D call TRBD2 (6 bases). In germline, CDR1 is SEHNR, CDR2 FQNEAQ (reference sequence). The ends were cut back, 1 base at V and 0 bases at J, with 17 bases in the middle. This CDR3 has 18 amino acids. CDR3 region: CASSLDPSRRGSTDTQYF. The CDR3 bases are TGTGCCAGCAGCTTAGACCCGTCTCGGCGGGGTAGCACAGATACGCAGTATTTT.

V is TRBV7-9 and J is TRBJ2-7; 9 nucleotides line up with TRBD1. Germline values: CDR1 SEHNR, CDR2 FQNEAQ (reference sequence). J lost 5 bases, V lost 4 bases, and 12 bases had no gene match. This CDR3 region has 16 residues. The CDR3 loop reads CASSSRGGTGSHEQYF. CDR3 DNA: TGTGCCAGCAGCTCTAGGGGGGGGACAGGGAGTCACGAGCAGTACTTC.

J is TRBJ1-5 and V is TRBV25-1; D perhaps matches TRBD1 (6 bases). This CDR3 comprises 14 residues. Germline loops: CDR1 MGHDK, CDR2 SYGVNS. V was clipped by 6 bases and J by 4 bases, with 13 bases between them. CDR3 region: CASSLGGRNQPQHF. CDR3 nucleotide sequence: TGTGCCAGCAGCCTTGGGGGCAGGAATCAGCCCCAGCATTTT. Variable domain in full (rest from reference TRBV25-1 and TRBJ1-5): EADIYQTPRYLVIGTGKKITLECSQTMGHDKMYWYQQDPGMELHLIHYSYGVNSTEKGDLSSESTVSRIRTEHFPLTLESARPSHTSQYLCASSLGGRNQPQHFGDGTRLSIL.

The V gene is TRBV11-3, the J gene TRBJ2-1; perhaps TRBD1 as D (5 bases). Germline V gives CDR1 SGHNT, CDR2 YENEEA. This CDR3 contains 12 residues. V lost 8 bases, J lost 7 bases, and 12 bases lay in between. CDR3 sequence: CASGRALNEQFF. The CDR3 bases are TGTGCCAGCGGCAGGGCATTAAATGAGCAGTTCTTC.

The rearrangement joins TRBV7-9 to TRBJ2-5, with 7 bases identical to TRBD1. The trim removed 6 bases at V and 5 bases at J, leaving 18 bases unmatched. CDR1 is SEHNR and CDR2 is FQNEAQ in the germline V gene (reference sequence). The CDR3 has 17 amino acids. The chain's CDR3 is CASSRVRGRSLGETQYF. The CDR3, as DNA: TGTGCCAGCAGTCGAGTAAGGGGGCGAAGCCTCGGGGAGACCCAGTACTTC.

The chain recombines TRBV7-3 with TRBJ2-7, with TRBD2 as a possible D gene (6 bases). V gave up 5 bases and J gave up 4 bases, with 24 bases separating them. This CDR3 is built from 17 residues. The germline V gene has CDR1 SGHTA and CDR2 FQGTGA. CDR3 sequence: CASSPEPPGLARYEQYF. CDR3 DNA: TGTGCCAGCAGCCCGGAGCCGCCGGGACTGGCAAGATACGAGCAGTACTTC.

V gene TRBV27 combines with J gene TRBJ1-1, with 9 bases aligning to TRBD1. The J segment lost 8 bases and the V segment lost 0 bases, leaving 7 bases of the junction unmatched. Germline-derived CDR1 and CDR2 are MNHEY and SMNVEV (reference sequence). The CDR3 is 15 amino acids. CDR3 nucleotides: TGTGCCAGCAGTTTATCGGAGACAGGGGGGACCGAAGCTTTCTTT. It is translated as CASSLSETGGTEAFF.

V and J are TRBV5-1 and TRBJ2-2; 8 bases map to TRBD2. The V and J ends lost 2 bases and 5 bases, in that order; junction bases with no gene match: 5. Germline loops: CDR1 SGHRS, CDR2 YFSETQ. The CDR3 has 15 residues. The CDR3 DNA reads TGCGCCAGCAGCTTCGTCGGGGGGGGAACCGGGGAGCTGTTTTTT. It is translated as CASSFVGGGTGELFF.

This rearrangement joins TRBV11-2 to TRBJ2-1; possible D gene TRBD1, 5 bases. The CDR3 runs to 13 residues. In germline, CDR1 is SGHAT, CDR2 FQNNGV. Between the trimmed V and J ends, which lost 3 bases and 6 bases, there was a span of 9 bases. CDR3 amino acids: CASSLGPTNEQFF. The CDR3 nucleotides are TGTGCCAGCAGCTTGGGGCCAACCAATGAGCAGTTCTTC.

V gene TRBV29-1 combines with J gene TRBJ1-5; 8 bases match TRBD1. V lost 6 bases, J lost 6 bases, and 7 bases stayed unmatched. The CDR3 is 13 residues long. Per germline, CDR1 SQVTM and CDR2 ANQGSEA. The CDR3 DNA is TGCAGCGTCAAAGGACAGGGCGGTCAGCCCCAGCATTTT. Translated: CSVKGQGGQPQHF.

The chain joins TRBV6-1 to TRBJ1-2; the D is unclear. Trimming shortened V by 0 bases and J by 7 bases, and 18 bases separated the two germline ends. The length of the CDR3 is 16 residues. The germline gives CDR1 MNHNS, CDR2 SASEGT. CDR3 bases: TGTGCCAGCAGTGAAGCGGTCGTGAGAGCTATCGGTGGCTACACCTTC. The encoded protein is CASSEAVVRAIGGYTF.

The rearrangement uses TRBV5-1 and TRBJ1-6; D is uncertain. V was pared by 3 bases and J by 8 bases, with 6 bases between. The CDR3 sequence is 12 residues long. Germline lookup yields CDR1 SGHRS and CDR2 YFSETQ. The DNA for the CDR3 is TGCGCCAGCAGCTCACGGGATTCACCCCTCCACTTT. Amino acids: CASSSRDSPLHF.

The chain uses TRBV6-5 and TRBJ2-7; TRBD2 matches 10 bases. V was clipped by 4 bases and J by 7 bases; unmatched bases: 10. The germline V gene has CDR1 MNHEY and CDR2 SVGAGI. This CDR3 is built from 15 residues. The CDR3 coding sequence is TGTGCCAGCAGTTCCCTAGCGGGGGCCTACTGGGAGCAGTACTTC. Translated, it gives CASSSLAGAYWEQYF.

The genes are TRBV11-2 and TRBJ2-1; 10 bases fit TRBD2. Germline V gene sequence: CDR1 SGHAT, CDR2 FQNNGV. The CDR3 has 11 amino acids. After removal of 5 bases from V and 16 bases from J, the junction contained 5 bases not matched to a gene. The CDR3 DNA is TGTGCCAGCAGCCGCGGGACTAGCGTCTTCTTC. It specifies CASSRGTSVFF.

The genes are TRBV5-1 and TRBJ2-5; TRBD1 matches 7 bases. Per germline, CDR1 SGHRS and CDR2 YFSETQ. Trimming removed 0 bases from V and 4 bases from J; junction bases left unmatched: 3. The CDR3 is made up of 14 amino acids. The CDR3 sequence: CASSLAAGGETQYF. The CDR3 region has the DNA TGCGCCAGCAGCTTGGCAGCAGGGGGAGAGACCCAGTACTTC.

The CDR3 DNA is TGTGCCATGACGGGACAGGGCAATGAGCAGTTCTTC. Translating gives CAMTGQGNEQFF. The chain is built from TRBV25-1 and TRBJ2-1; TRBD1 matches at 9 bases. V shed 10 bases and J 6 bases; nucleotides not matched to a gene: 4. The germline V gene has CDR1 MGHDK and CDR2 SYGVNS. CDR3 length equals 12 residues.

The chain has TRBV28 and TRBJ1-5; possible D gene TRBD1, 6 bases. This CDR3 is built from 14 residues. Germline V lookup: CDR1 MDHEN, CDR2 SYDVKM. Trimming pared 6 bases from V and 6 bases from J, leaving 15 bases between. CDR3 DNA: TGTGCCAGCAGCCCCGACAGGTCCTTTCAGCCCCAGCATTTT. It is translated as CASSPDRSFQPQHF.

This clone was recorded a few times. The gene calls are TRBV10-3 and TRBJ1-1; a possible D gene is TRBD1 (5 bases). The CDR3 covers 14 residues. Germline CDR1 and CDR2: ENHRY and SYGVKD. Trimming removed 3 bases at V and 7 bases at J, with 15 bases between. CDR3 nucleotide sequence: TGTGCCATCAGTGACGTGGGGCCCCTAGGTGAAGCTTTCTTT. Its protein is CAISDVGPLGEAFF.

The CDR3 nucleotides read TGTGCCAGCTCACCTTCTGGGGCCGTCTTAACTATGGGCTACACCTTC. Its translation is CASSPSGAVLTMGYTF. The V gene is TRBV18, the J gene TRBJ1-2; D may be TRBD1 (5 bases). V was shortened by 3 bases and J by 8 bases, with 22 bases between the two germline ends. From germline, CDR1 is KGHSH and CDR2 LQKENI. The CDR3 has 16 amino acids.